This passage covers 14 T cell receptor beta chains from one sample sequenced in a study of blood T cell repertoires in COVID-19. Sequenced by immunoSEQ multiplex PCR; TCRdb stores in-frame clones only, minus some. The sample includes roughly 250,000 clones, roughly nine tenths seen only once; the top ten take roughly 12%. Material for sequencing was peripheral blood. The receptors stem from a woman in her 30s with COVID-19, enrolled during active disease.

The chain has TRBV3-1 (or the pseudogene TRBV3-2) and TRBJ2-7; D possibly corresponds to TRBD1 (6 bases). Germline V lookup: CDR1 LGHDT, CDR2 YNNKEL (reference sequence). Deletions cut 5 bases from V and 9 bases from J, with 11 bases between. There are 11 residues in the CDR3. CDR3 bases: TGTGCCAGCAGCTGGGGGCAGGTGCAGTACTTC. It codes for CASSWGQVQYF.

V and J are TRBV7-8 and TRBJ2-3, with 11 bases fitting TRBD2. The CDR3 runs 15 residues. V shed 5 bases, J shed 2 bases, and the junction held 3 bases outside the gene matches. Germline V CDR1 and CDR2: SGHVS, FQNEAQ. The CDR3 loop is CASSMTSGDTDTQYF. The CDR3 nucleotides are TGTGCCAGCAGCATGACTAGCGGGGACACAGATACGCAGTATTTT.

The J gene is TRBJ1-4, the V gene TRBV10-3, with D unclear. The CDR3 has 16 residues. The V end was cut by 0 bases, the J end by 6 bases, with 14 bases between. Germline assignment: CDR1 ENHRY and CDR2 SYGVKD. The CDR3 loop is CAISESAGLRDEKLFF. CDR3 sequence (DNA): TGTGCCATCAGTGAGTCTGCAGGACTCCGGGATGAAAAACTGTTTTTT.

The genes are TRBV12-3 or TRBV12-4 and TRBJ1-5; TRBD1 might be the D (5 bases). CDR3 length equals 13 residues. V lost 5 bases to trimming and J lost 6 bases, with 11 bases between them. The CDR3 DNA follows: TGTGCCAGCAGTGCTCGACAGTTTCAGCCCCAGCATTTT. Protein: CASSARQFQPQHF.

The chain combines TRBV6-1 with TRBJ1-2; 7 bases agree with TRBD1. The CDR3 contains 14 residues. Germline V CDR1 and CDR2: MNHNS, SASEGT. Trimming at V came to 1 base and at J to 6 bases, leaving 5 bases not matched to a gene. The CDR3 DNA is TGTGCCAGCAGTGAAGGACAGGGAATGGATGGCTACACCTTC. Protein: CASSEGQGMDGYTF.

The chain links TRBV27 to TRBJ2-3; 7 bases are a match to TRBD2. CDR3 length: 14 amino acids. V dropped 5 bases and J dropped 8; count of bases not matched to a gene: 10. Germline CDR1 reads MNHEY; CDR2 reads SMNVEV (reference sequence). Here the CDR3 reads CASSRYSSGGTQYF. The CDR3 DNA follows: TGTGCCAGCAGTCGGTACTCTAGCGGAGGTACGCAGTATTTT.

The gene calls are TRBV6-5 and TRBJ1-2, with D uncertain. CDR3 length equals 16 residues. Germline V gene data show CDR1 as MNHEY and CDR2 as SVGAGI. With 0 bases removed from V and 4 bases from J, the gap between germline ends came to 15 bases. The CDR3 here is CASSYSPVQVPYGYTF. DNA of the CDR3: TGTGCCAGCAGTTACTCGCCGGTTCAGGTCCCCTATGGCTACACCTTC.

The CDR3 sequence is CASRETTGYEQYF. The CDR3 bases are TGTGCCAGCAGAGAAACGACAGGTTACGAGCAGTACTTC. This sequence joins TRBV28 and TRBJ2-7; TRBD1 might be the D (6 bases). V was trimmed by 6 bases and J by 4 bases, leaving 13 bases between them. The CDR3 loop spans 13 amino acids. CDR1 and CDR2 from the germline V gene are MDHEN and SYDVKM.

The chain has TRBV6-6 and TRBJ2-7; D possibly corresponds to TRBD2 (7 bases). Germline CDR1 MNHNY, CDR2 SVGAGI (reference sequence). The ends were cut back, 7 bases at V and 3 bases at J, with 16 bases in the middle. This CDR3 is built from 14 residues. DNA of the CDR3: TGTGCCAGCACCATAGGGGGGGACTACTACGAGCAGTACTTC. The encoded protein is CASTIGGDYYEQYF.

On this clone itself: A much larger clone differs from this one at a single base, so this may be a read error. The rearrangement joins TRBV7-9 to TRBJ2-7; the D is unclear. CDR1 is SEHNR, CDR2 FQNEAQ, per germline (reference sequence). V was pared by 3 bases and J by 0 bases, with 6 bases between. This CDR3 is built from 13 residues. This CDR3 reads CASSFGSSYEQYF. CDR3 sequence (DNA): TGTGCCAGCAGCTTTGGCAGCTCCTACGAGCAGTACTTC.

This rearrangement joins TRBV18 to TRBJ2-3, with 12 bases matching TRBD2. J gave up 2 bases and V 5 bases, and 5 bases lay outside the gene matches. The CDR3 has 16 amino acids. The germline V gene encodes CDR1 KGHSH and CDR2 LQKENI. The CDR3 loop reads CASSSRLAGVTDTQYF. The CDR3 region has the DNA TGTGCCAGCTCATCGCGACTAGCGGGGGTCACAGATACGCAGTATTTT.

The chain carries TRBV9 and TRBJ2-5, with a tentative D call TRBD2 (6 bases). The germline V gene encodes CDR1 SGDLS and CDR2 YYNGEE. V lost 0 bases to trimming and J lost 2 bases, with 11 bases between them. The CDR3 runs to 15 residues. CDR3 nucleotide sequence: TGTGCCAGCAGCGTAGGGCCGGGGGTACAAGAGACCCAGTACTTC. The encoded protein is CASSVGPGVQETQYF.

CDR3 bases: TGTGCCAGCAGCCGAGCGGGGGCGAGCACCATATATTTT. Its translation: CASSRAGASTIYF. The chain uses TRBV3-1 (or the pseudogene TRBV3-2) and TRBJ1-3, with D possibly being TRBD1 (6 bases). This CDR3 region has 13 residues. CDR1 is LGHDT, CDR2 YNNKEL, per germline (reference sequence). Trimming pared 4 bases from V and 9 bases from J, leaving 13 bases between.

The chain employs TRBV3-1 (or the pseudogene TRBV3-2) and TRBJ2-5, with 10 bases aligning to TRBD2. CDR1 and CDR2 (germline): LGHDT, YNNKEL (reference sequence). V shed 1 base and J 2 bases; nucleotides not matched to a gene: 7. This CDR3 has 17 residues. The CDR3 sequence is CASSQGLAGGQQETQYF. Written as DNA, the CDR3 is TGTGCCAGCAGCCAAGGATTAGCGGGGGGTCAACAAGAGACCCAGTACTTC.